This T cell receptor (beta chain) is drawn from a study of blood T cell repertoires in COVID-19. For the study at large: Researchers got acute and convalescent COVID-19 samples from the United States, Italy and Spain. Nucleic acid was either cDNA or gDNA, and it came from T cells, B-cell-depleted T cells, or PBMCs.

Original data processing: Amplification with reference gene primers provided the estimates of nucleated cell counts. The repertoire was sequenced with immunoSEQ multiplex PCR; TCRdb's copy has only in-frame clones and lacks some. That table is the source of V, J and clone size, and D and trimming were worked out from the DNA. The sample has under 150,000 clones; about 85% are singletons. The TCR was taken from a man in his fifties with acute or convalescent COVID-19. Sequences were obtained from peripheral blood.

The CDR3 spells CASSRGIASGAYNEQFF. The CDR3 nucleotides are TGCGCCAGCAGCCGGGGGATCGCTAGCGGGGCCTACAATGAGCAGTTCTTC. This sequence joins TRBV5-1 and TRBJ2-1; 9 nucleotides line up with TRBD2. The CDR3 runs to 17 residues. Germline V gene sequence: CDR1 SGHRS, CDR2 YFSETQ. V was clipped by 4 bases and J by 2 bases; unmatched bases: 10.